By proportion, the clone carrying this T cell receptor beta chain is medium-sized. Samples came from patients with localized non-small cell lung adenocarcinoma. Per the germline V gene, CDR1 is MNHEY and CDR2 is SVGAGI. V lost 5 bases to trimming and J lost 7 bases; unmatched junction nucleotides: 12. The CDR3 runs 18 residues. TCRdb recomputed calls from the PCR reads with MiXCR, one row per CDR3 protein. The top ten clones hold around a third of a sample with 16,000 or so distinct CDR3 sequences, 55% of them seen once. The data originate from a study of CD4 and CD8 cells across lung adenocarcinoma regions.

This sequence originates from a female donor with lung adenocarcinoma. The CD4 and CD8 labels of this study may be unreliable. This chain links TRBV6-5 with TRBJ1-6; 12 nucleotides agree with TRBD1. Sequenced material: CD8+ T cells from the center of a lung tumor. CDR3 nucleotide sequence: TGTGCCAGCAGTCTCGATTACCCCGGGACAGGGGGCAATTCACCCCTCCACTTT. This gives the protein CASSLDYPGTGGNSPLHF.